These 8 T cell receptor beta chains share one sample of origin, sequenced in a study of a mutant IDH1 vaccine in newly diagnosed glioma (dated by TCRdb to the early 2020s). To prepare the library, the immunoSEQ multiplex PCR assay was applied. Sourced from immuneACCESS, this table was stored by TCRdb with only in-frame sequences that have V and J called. A share of the clones is absent; for the studies checked, an unresolved V gene accounts for under half, and the remainder has no known explanation. Within this sample are some 120,000 clones, with roughly 77% of them counted one time only. The ten largest account for approximately 5% of the sample. Explained via the paper, the time point label denotes: week 11, during vaccination. Each vaccine dose was 300 ug of a 20-mer mutant IDH1 peptide in Montanide, given subcutaneously with topical imiquimod. No antigen has been assigned to these receptors.

The sample consisted of PBMCs, taken from a glioma patient whose treatment included an IDH1 peptide vaccine. The receptors stem from a man in his forties or fifties with glioma.

The chain combines TRBV9 with TRBJ2-3; the match to TRBD2 covers 12 bases. This CDR3 comprises 19 residues. Germline CDR1 and CDR2: SGDLS and YYNGEE. The junction had 11 bases not matched to a gene; V was cut back by 3 bases and J by 0 bases. The CDR3 spells CASSGPPGLAGMSTDTQYF. CDR3 sequence (DNA): TGTGCCAGCAGCGGACCGCCAGGACTAGCGGGGATGAGCACAGATACGCAGTATTTT.

This chain joins TRBV4-3 and TRBJ2-3, with D possibly TRBD2 on 5 matching bases. This CDR3 region has 16 residues. Germline loops: CDR1 LGHNA, CDR2 YSLEER. V lost 0 bases, J lost 3 bases, and 13 bases lay in between. CDR3 in DNA: TGCGCCAGCAGCCAAGATGATGGGCGCGGGACAGATACGCAGTATTTT. Encoded protein: CASSQDDGRGTDTQYF.

The chain carries TRBV18 and TRBJ2-7, with TRBD2 identical over 8 bases. Looked up from germline, CDR1 is KGHSH and CDR2 is LQKENI. The trim removed 5 bases at V and 6 bases at J, leaving 12 bases unmatched. This CDR3 is built from 15 residues. CDR3 bases: TGTGCCAGCTCAGGTAATAGCGGGGCCATCTCCGAGCAGTACTTC. This gives the protein CASSGNSGAISEQYF. Variable domain in full (rest from reference TRBV18 and TRBJ2-7): NAGVMQNPRHLVRRRGQEARLRCSPMKGHSHVYWYRQLPEEGLKFMVYLQKENIIDESGMPKERFSAEFPKEGPSILRIQQVVRGDSAAYFCASSGNSGAISEQYFGPGTRLTVT.

A few counts support this clone. The chain carries TRBV5-4 and TRBJ2-5, with 8 bases identical to TRBD2. Unmatched junction bases numbered 11, after V lost 3 bases and J lost 4 bases. This CDR3 comprises 16 residues. Germline V gene sequence: CDR1 SGHNT, CDR2 YYREEE (reference sequence). The CDR3 coding sequence is TGTGCCAGCAGCTCGGTAGCGGGATTGGGGAGAGAGACCCAGTACTTC. This translates into CASSSVAGLGRETQYF.

V usage is TRBV19 and J usage is TRBJ2-5; 8 nucleotides align to TRBD1. The ends lost 5 bases at V and 5 bases at J; junction bases unmatched: 10. Looked up from germline, CDR1 is LNHDA and CDR2 is SQIVND (reference sequence). The CDR3 sequence is 15 residues long. The CDR3 sequence is CASSPRTGFVETQYF. In DNA form, the CDR3 reads TGTGCCAGTAGTCCCCGGACAGGGTTCGTGGAGACCCAGTACTTC.

This clone was detected once. The rearrangement joins TRBV5-6 to TRBJ2-7; TRBD1 is a possible D gene (6 bases). Germline V lookup: CDR1 SGHDT, CDR2 YYEEEE. Trimming left V 5 bases short and J 3 bases short, with 6 bases between. The CDR3 is 11 residues long. CDR3 sequence reads: CASRTGYEQYF. CDR3 nucleotides: TGTGCCAGCAGGACAGGCTACGAGCAGTACTTC.

The chain has TRBV4-3 and TRBJ2-3; weak D call: TRBD1 (6 bases). Germline lookup yields CDR1 LGHNA and CDR2 YSLEER. The CDR3 loop spans 16 amino acids. V lost 1 base to trimming and J lost 1 base, with 12 bases between them. This CDR3 is CASSQVTGFGTDTQYF. In DNA, the CDR3 is TGCGCCAGCAGCCAAGTGACAGGTTTTGGCACAGATACGCAGTATTTT.

This chain connects TRBV7-2 to TRBJ2-7; 8 nucleotides align to TRBD2. The CDR3 has 13 residues. Trimming cost V 1 base and J 5 bases; bases outside gene matches: 1. Germline values: CDR1 SGHTA, CDR2 FQGNSA. As DNA, the CDR3 is TGTGCCAGCAGCTTAGTCGGGGGGGACGAGCAGTACTTC. Protein sequence: CASSLVGGDEQYF.